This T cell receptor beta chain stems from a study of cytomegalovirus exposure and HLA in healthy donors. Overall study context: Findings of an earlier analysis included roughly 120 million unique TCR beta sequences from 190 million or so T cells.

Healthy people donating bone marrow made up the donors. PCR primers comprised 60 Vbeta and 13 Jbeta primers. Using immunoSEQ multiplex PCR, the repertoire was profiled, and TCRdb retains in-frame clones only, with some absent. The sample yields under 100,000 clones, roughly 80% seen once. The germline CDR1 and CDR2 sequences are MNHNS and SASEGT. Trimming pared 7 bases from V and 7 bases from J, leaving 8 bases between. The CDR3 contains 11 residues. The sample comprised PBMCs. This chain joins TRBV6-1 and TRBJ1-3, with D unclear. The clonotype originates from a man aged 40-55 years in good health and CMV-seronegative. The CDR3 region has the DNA TGTGCCAGCACCCTCCGGAACACCATATATTTT. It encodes CASTLRNTIYF.